A single sample is the source of the 25 T cell receptor beta chains below, sequenced in a study of T-cell memory formation after mild COVID-19. TCRdb re-called the 5' RACE reads through MiXCR, storing one row per CDR3 protein. Of hundreds of thousands of distinct CDR3 sequences listed, under 25% are singletons. The sequencing sample was made of PBMCs or a T cell subset sorted from them (not recorded which). Receptors originate from an adult woman who had mild COVID-19 (a few samples of this study predate the infection). Cell type and time point are not known.

The rearrangement links TRBV6-2 or TRBV6-3 to TRBJ2-7; D not certain. V lost 5 bases to trimming and J lost 4 bases, with 24 bases between them. Germline V gives CDR1 MNHEY, CDR2 SVGEGT. The CDR3 consists of 17 residues. CDR3 coding DNA: TGTGCCAGCAGTCTCCCCAGGAGTCGCGGATCTAGATACGAGCAGTACTTC. The encoded protein is CASSLPRSRGSRYEQYF.

The rearrangement uses TRBV6-1 and TRBJ1-1, with TRBD1 identical over 7 bases. Trimming cost V 4 bases and J 5 bases; bases outside gene matches: 10. Germline CDR1 MNHNS, CDR2 SASEGT. The CDR3 spans 15 residues. The DNA for the CDR3 is TGTGCCAGCAGTGGGAACAGGGGCACAGGAACTGAAGCTTTCTTT. It yields the protein CASSGNRGTGTEAFF.

The chain uses TRBV20-1 and TRBJ2-3; 8 bases are shared with TRBD2. J lost 4 bases, V lost 6 bases, and 15 bases had no gene match. Germline V gene data show CDR1 as DFQATT and CDR2 as SNEGSKA (reference sequence). The CDR3 is 16 amino acids. This CDR3 is CSALSRERELADTQYF. Here the CDR3 DNA reads TGCAGTGCCCTCTCAAGAGAGCGGGAGTTGGCAGATACGCAGTATTTT.

This rearrangement joins TRBV11-2 to TRBJ2-1; weak D call: TRBD2 (7 bases). Trimming shortened V by 2 bases and J by 6 bases, and 17 bases separated the two germline ends. The CDR3 totals 16 residues. The germline V gene encodes CDR1 SGHAT and CDR2 FQNNGV. CDR3 protein: CASSLTGGGPRNEQFF. The CDR3 DNA reads as TGTGCCAGCAGCTTAACTGGGGGGGGCCCACGCAATGAGCAGTTCTTC.

The chain couples TRBV10-3 to TRBJ2-7, with TRBD1 matching over 8 bases. Per germline, CDR1 ENHRY and CDR2 SYGVKD. CDR3 size: 17 residues. V lost 0 bases, J lost 2 bases, and 9 bases stayed unmatched. The CDR3 loop is CAISESAGQVGAYEQYF. The CDR3 nucleotides are TGTGCCATCAGTGAGTCTGCGGGACAGGTGGGAGCCTACGAGCAGTACTTC.

This clonotype came up a few times. The CDR3 is CASSRGRADTQYF. In nucleotides, the CDR3 is TGTGCCAGCAGCAGAGGTCGGGCAGATACGCAGTATTTT. The chain is built from TRBV27 and TRBJ2-3; unclear D gene. The CDR3 is 13 residues long. Germline V gene sequence: CDR1 MNHEY, CDR2 SMNVEV (reference sequence). Trimming took 6 bases from V and 4 from J, leaving 11 bases between them.

This clonotype was detected only a few times. The chain joins TRBV7-9 to TRBJ1-1; 7 bases line up with TRBD1. The CDR3 runs 12 residues. The V gene's germline CDR1 is SEHNR and CDR2 FQNEAQ (reference sequence). With 3 bases clipped from V and 10 bases from J, the junction kept 5 bases outside the gene matches. The CDR3 nucleotides are TGTGCCAGCAGCTTGACAGGGTTAGGAGCTTTCTTT. It yields the protein CASSLTGLGAFF.

In its sample, this clonotype was seen a few times. The V call is TRBV6-2 or TRBV6-3, the J call TRBJ2-7, with 10 bases identical to TRBD1. The CDR3 sequence is 13 residues long. The J segment lost 4 bases and the V segment lost 7 bases, leaving 4 bases of the junction unmatched. In germline, CDR1 is MNHEY, CDR2 SVGEGT. The CDR3 sequence is CASIRDRGYEQYF. CDR3 DNA: TGTGCCAGCATCCGGGACAGGGGATACGAGCAGTACTTC.

CDR3 bases: TGTGCCACCAGAAGCGCTAGCGATACGCAGTATTTT. Its translation is CATRSASDTQYF. The genes are TRBV24-1 and TRBJ2-3, with D perhaps matching TRBD2 (5 bases). There are 12 residues in the CDR3. The germline V gene has CDR1 KGHDR and CDR2 SFDVKD. Trimming stripped 7 bases from V and 6 bases from J, with 10 bases between.

V usage is TRBV5-1 and J usage is TRBJ2-5; D possibly corresponds to TRBD1 (5 bases). The CDR3 is 14 amino acids. The germline V gene has CDR1 SGHRS and CDR2 YFSETQ. V was clipped by 3 bases and J by 2 bases, with 11 bases between them. The CDR3: CASSSWGLQETQYF. The CDR3 DNA is TGCGCCAGCAGCTCGTGGGGCCTACAAGAGACCCAGTACTTC.

This clonotype was seen only a few times. The V gene is TRBV5-1, the J gene TRBJ2-3; 12 bases line up with TRBD1. CDR3 length equals 17 residues. CDR1 and CDR2 from the germline V gene are SGHRS and YFSETQ. V shed 4 bases, J shed 0 bases, and the junction held 6 bases outside the gene matches. The CDR3 here is CASSPGQGAASTDTQYF. The CDR3 DNA sequence: TGCGCCAGCAGCCCGGGACAGGGGGCTGCTAGCACAGATACGCAGTATTTT.

This sequence joins TRBV19 and TRBJ2-1; 8 bases are a match to TRBD2. Germline V gives CDR1 LNHDA, CDR2 SQIVND (reference sequence). The CDR3 is 14 amino acids. V trimming: 2 bases; J trimming: 9 bases; junction bases outside the gene matches: 6. The CDR3 nucleotides read TGTGCCAGTAGTATAAGCGGGAGCGGTAGTGAGCAGTTCTTC. Encoded protein: CASSISGSGSEQFF.

The chain is built from TRBV2 and TRBJ2-1, with D hard to call. The V gene's germline CDR1 is SNHLY and CDR2 FYNNEI. This CDR3 comprises 16 residues. V gave up 6 bases and J gave up 9 bases, with 24 bases separating them. CDR3 protein: CASRAERLGNSGEQFF. CDR3 DNA sequence: TGTGCCAGCAGAGCAGAGCGTCTGGGTAACTCCGGTGAGCAGTTCTTC.

The chain has TRBV6-5 and TRBJ1-2; 8 bases fit TRBD1. Germline loops: CDR1 MNHEY, CDR2 SVGAGI. V lost 5 bases and J lost 8; bases outside the gene matches: 4. CDR3 size: 12 residues. This chain's CDR3 is CASSGQGGGYTF. The CDR3 DNA is TGTGCCAGCAGTGGACAGGGTGGGGGCTACACCTTC.

The rearrangement uses TRBV7-2 and TRBJ1-1; perhaps TRBD1 as D (6 bases). Trimming stripped 3 bases from V and 6 bases from J, with 14 bases between. Germline values: CDR1 SGHTA, CDR2 FQGNSA. The CDR3 has 14 residues. DNA for the CDR3: TGTGCCAGCAGCTTCGGGGGGGCAAGGGCTGAAGCTTTCTTT. It yields the protein CASSFGGARAEAFF.

The chain recombines TRBV6-1 with TRBJ2-7; possibly TRBD1 for D (5 bases). The CDR3 extends over 14 amino acids. CDR1 and CDR2 from the germline V gene are MNHNS and SASEGT. Trimming took off 4 bases at V and 3 bases at J, with 13 bases between the two ends. Here the CDR3 DNA reads TGTGCCAGCAGTGCCAAGACAGAGTTCTACGAGCAGTACTTC. It encodes CASSAKTEFYEQYF.

The rearrangement joins TRBV2 to TRBJ2-3; D is unclear. This CDR3 contains 12 residues. CDR1 SNHLY and CDR2 FYNNEI come from the germline V gene. V dropped 6 bases and J dropped 5 bases, with 9 bases sitting between them. Here the CDR3 DNA reads TGTGCCAGCAGCAAGCTCGTAGATACGCAGTATTTT. Encoded protein: CASSKLVDTQYF. Looking up the rest from reference TRBV2 and TRBJ2-3 gives the full variable domain: EPEVTQTPSHQVTQMGQEVILRCVPISNHLYFYWYRQILGQKVEFLVSFYNNEISEKSEIFDDQFSVERPDGSNFTLKIRSTKLEDSAMYFCASSKLVDTQYFGPGTRLTVL.

V and J are TRBV5-1 and TRBJ1-1; D is undetermined. The V end was cut by 4 bases, the J end by 3 bases, with 13 bases between. The CDR3 length is 14 residues. The germline CDR1 and CDR2 sequences are SGHRS and YFSETQ. DNA of the CDR3: TGCGCCAGCAGCAAACATGGGGTTGACACTGAAGCTTTCTTT. Protein: CASSKHGVDTEAFF.

The chain joins TRBV24-1 to TRBJ2-5; 9 bases are shared with TRBD1. The germline CDR1 and CDR2 sequences are KGHDR and SFDVKD. The CDR3 is 14 amino acids. With 4 bases clipped from V and 3 bases from J, the junction kept 2 bases outside the gene matches. DNA of the CDR3: TGTGCCACCAGTGACTGGGACAGGGAAGAGACCCAGTACTTC. It is translated as CATSDWDREETQYF.

This clonotype was found a few times. The rearrangement uses TRBV5-1 and TRBJ2-2; possibly TRBD2 for D (6 bases). Germline V gives CDR1 SGHRS, CDR2 YFSETQ. CDR3 length: 15 amino acids. Trimming took off 4 bases at V and 1 base at J, with 11 bases between the two ends. Here the CDR3 reads CASSTGTVNTGELFF. In nucleotides, the CDR3 is TGCGCCAGCAGCACCGGGACTGTGAACACCGGGGAGCTGTTTTTT.

The J gene is TRBJ1-5, the V gene TRBV12-3 or TRBV12-4; D is unclear. V dropped 5 bases and J dropped 5 bases, with 7 bases sitting between them. This CDR3 has 12 residues. The CDR3: CASSLGHQPQHF. The CDR3 DNA reads TGTGCCAGCAGTCTAGGACATCAGCCCCAGCATTTT.

The chain combines TRBV29-1 with TRBJ2-7, with D unclear. The germline V gene encodes CDR1 SQVTM and CDR2 ANQGSEA. Trimming removed 6 bases at V and 4 bases at J, with 10 bases between. CDR3 length: 11 residues. This chain's CDR3 is CSVFGQYEQYF. The CDR3 nucleotides are TGCAGCGTGTTCGGGCAGTACGAGCAGTACTTC.

The chain couples TRBV20-1 to TRBJ2-5; TRBD2 matches at 9 bases. CDR3 size: 13 residues. Unmatched junction bases numbered 3, after V lost 7 bases and J lost 0 bases. Germline CDR1 is DFQATT and CDR2 is SNEGSKA (reference sequence). The CDR3 region has the DNA TGCAGTGTGTCTAGCGGGAACCAAGAGACCCAGTACTTC. Its protein product is CSVSSGNQETQYF.

The genes are TRBV29-1 and TRBJ1-1, with no clear D. Germline V gene lookup returns CDR1 SQVTM and CDR2 ANQGSEA. Trimming removed 6 bases from V and 4 bases from J, with 15 bases in between. The CDR3 consists of 13 residues. The CDR3: CSVHPKRSTEAFF. DNA for the CDR3: TGCAGCGTCCACCCAAAAAGGAGCACTGAAGCTTTCTTT.

V is TRBV7-6 and J is TRBJ2-7; a weak D match, TRBD1 (5 bases). Trimming removed 5 bases at V and 1 base at J, with 21 bases between. Looked up from germline, CDR1 is SGHVS and CDR2 is FNYEAQ. The CDR3 has 17 residues. The CDR3 nucleotides read TGTGCCAGCAGCATCAACTCTTACAAGGGGCGATCCTACGAGCAGTACTTC. Translation gives CASSINSYKGRSYEQYF.